These 30 T cell receptor beta chains originate from one sample sequenced in a study of T cell repertoires in cytomegalovirus infection. MiXCR was run by TCRdb on the reads, yielding one entry per CDR3 protein. Of around 530,000 distinct CDR3 sequences in the sample, about a quarter were seen once. Source material: PBMCs. The receptors were gathered from a human donor in good health (CMV status not recorded). Some clones in this sample may be carry-over from other donors' samples.

This sequence joins TRBV4-1 and TRBJ1-2; no firm D call. This CDR3 spans 13 amino acids. Germline V lookup: CDR1 MGHRA, CDR2 YSYEKL. V gave up 1 base and J gave up 9 bases, with 12 bases separating them. The CDR3: CASSQGRLERYTF. The CDR3, as DNA: TGCGCCAGCAGCCAAGGACGCCTGGAGCGCTACACCTTC.

The table lists this clonotype with many counts. Here the CDR3 DNA reads TGTGCCAGCAGCGCAGGGACAGGGGGCATTAACGAGCAGTACTTC. It is translated as CASSAGTGGINEQYF. The chain couples TRBV7-6 to TRBJ2-7; TRBD1 matches 12 bases. With 5 bases clipped from V and 5 bases from J, the junction kept 7 bases outside the gene matches. CDR1 is SGHVS, CDR2 FNYEAQ, per germline. The CDR3 sequence is 15 residues long.

In this sample, this clonotype turned up many times. The chain combines TRBV7-6 with TRBJ1-5, with D possibly matching TRBD1 (5 bases). Per the germline V gene, CDR1 is SGHVS and CDR2 is FNYEAQ. This CDR3 has 15 amino acids. Trimming stripped 5 bases from V and 0 bases from J, with 11 bases between. The CDR3 is CASSAGFNSNQPQHF. Here the CDR3 DNA reads TGTGCCAGCAGCGCAGGGTTTAATAGCAATCAGCCCCAGCATTTT. Filled out from reference TRBV7-6 and TRBJ1-5, the complete variable domain reads GAGVSQSPRYKVTKRGQDVALRCDPISGHVSLYWYRQALGQGPEFLTYFNYEAQQDKSGLPNDRFSAERPEGSISTLTIQRTEQRDSAMYRCASSAGFNSNQPQHFGDGTRLSIL.

V is TRBV6-5 and J is TRBJ1-2; D gene ambiguous. Trimming took 6 bases from V and 6 from J, leaving 23 bases between them. Germline CDR1 reads MNHEY; CDR2 reads SVGAGI. The CDR3 contains 16 residues. The CDR3 region has the DNA TGTGCCAGCAGCCTAACGGCCGCCCAGGTCCTCGATGGCTACACCTTC. It yields the protein CASSLTAAQVLDGYTF.

The chain recombines TRBV7-2 with TRBJ2-3, with D uncertain. V lost 2 bases and J 2 bases, leaving 5 bases between the germline ends. Germline CDR1 SGHTA, CDR2 FQGNSA. This CDR3 is 13 amino acids long. The CDR3 loop reads CASSLPNTDTQYF. CDR3 coding DNA: TGTGCCAGCAGCTTACCTAACACAGATACGCAGTATTTT.

V is TRBV6-6 and J is TRBJ2-7; tentatively, D is TRBD1 (6 bases). Between the trimmed V and J ends, which lost 4 bases and 6 bases, there was a span of 13 bases. Germline V lookup: CDR1 MNHNY, CDR2 SVGAGI (reference sequence). The CDR3 is made up of 13 amino acids. The CDR3 coding sequence is TGTGCCAGCAGTTGGGACAACTCGGGCGAGCAGTACTTC. Its translation is CASSWDNSGEQYF.

This rearrangement joins TRBV10-3 to TRBJ1-1, with 9 bases identical to TRBD1. The CDR3 spans 15 residues. CDR1 and CDR2 from the germline V gene are ENHRY and SYGVKD. Trimming removed 8 bases from V and 4 bases from J; junction bases left unmatched: 11. This chain's CDR3 is CAIGAGTGSFTEAFF. CDR3 nucleotide sequence: TGTGCCATCGGAGCCGGGACAGGGAGTTTCACTGAAGCTTTCTTT.

The chain carries TRBV6-2 or TRBV6-3 and TRBJ2-7; TRBD2 agrees at 11 bases. Germline values: CDR1 MNHEY, CDR2 SVGEGT. The trim removed 2 bases at V and 6 bases at J, leaving 6 bases unmatched. There are 15 residues in the CDR3. The CDR3 DNA reads TGTGCCAGCAGTTACCGCATAGCGGGAGGGCGCGAGCAGTACTTC. Its protein product is CASSYRIAGGREQYF.

The rearrangement joins TRBV28 to TRBJ2-7; D is unresolved. The V end lost 5 bases, the J end lost 4 bases, and 12 bases lay between the germline ends. Germline loops: CDR1 MDHEN, CDR2 SYDVKM. The CDR3 totals 13 residues. The CDR3 coding sequence is TGTGCCAGCAGTATTCCGGGCCCATACGAGCAGTACTTC. Translation: CASSIPGPYEQYF.

This chain joins TRBV6-5 and TRBJ2-1; 7 bases map to TRBD2. The germline V gene has CDR1 MNHEY and CDR2 SVGAGI. There are 14 residues in the CDR3. Unmatched junction bases numbered 11, after V lost 5 bases and J lost 10 bases. The DNA of the CDR3 is TGTGCCAGCAGTCTACAGCGGGGAGCTCGGGAGCAGTTCTTC. Protein product: CASSLQRGAREQFF.

This clonotype was detected only a few times. The chain links TRBV7-2 to TRBJ1-2; D ambiguous. Germline V CDR1 and CDR2: SGHTA, FQGNSA. The CDR3 runs to 16 residues. V dropped 3 bases and J dropped 0 bases, with 14 bases sitting between them. The CDR3 DNA is TGTGCCAGCAGCTTGGTGGCAGAAACCTCTAACTATGGCTACACCTTC. Encoded protein: CASSLVAETSNYGYTF.

Many counts were recorded for this clonotype. V gene TRBV7-2 combines with J gene TRBJ1-4; the match to TRBD1 covers 7 bases. Unmatched junction bases numbered 10, after V lost 5 bases and J lost 7 bases. The germline CDR1 and CDR2 sequences are SGHTA and FQGNSA. The CDR3 is 15 residues long. DNA for the CDR3: TGTGCCAGCAGCATAACCGGGACAGCGGTTGAAAAACTGTTTTTT. Its protein is CASSITGTAVEKLFF.

This clonotype was seen a few times. V usage is TRBV19 and J usage is TRBJ2-1; 9 bases are a match to TRBD1. This CDR3 is built from 15 residues. Germline V gene data show CDR1 as LNHDA and CDR2 as SQIVND (reference sequence). After removal of 3 bases from V and 7 bases from J, the junction contained 7 bases not matched to a gene. The CDR3 DNA follows: TGTGCCAGTAGTATTGGTTGGGACAGGGATAATGAGCAGTTCTTC. The encoded protein is CASSIGWDRDNEQFF.

This clonotype was counted at least ten times. The chain links TRBV7-3 to TRBJ2-3; maybe TRBD1 (5 bases). The V and J ends lost 2 bases and 4 bases respectively, with 10 bases between them. CDR3 size: 14 residues. In germline, CDR1 is SGHTA, CDR2 FQGTGA. The CDR3 region is CASSLQGPPDTQYF. The CDR3 bases are TGTGCCAGCAGCTTACAGGGCCCCCCAGATACGCAGTATTTT. Drawing the rest from reference TRBV7-3 and TRBJ2-3, the complete variable domain is GAGVSQTPSNKVTEKGKYVELRCDPISGHTALYWYRQSLGQGPEFLIYFQGTGAADDSGLPNDRFFAVRPEGSVSTLKIQRTERGDSAVYLCASSLQGPPDTQYFGPGTRLTVL.

This clonotype was counted between two and nine times. The chain is built from TRBV19 and TRBJ1-5; D unclear. This CDR3 has 16 residues. Per the germline V gene, CDR1 is LNHDA and CDR2 is SQIVND (reference sequence). V gave up 2 bases and J gave up 2 bases, with 13 bases separating them. This chain's CDR3 is CASSISSSWGNQPQHF. The CDR3 DNA follows: TGTGCCAGTAGTATAAGTTCGTCATGGGGCAATCAGCCCCAGCATTTT.

There are many counts of this clonotype. The gene calls are TRBV7-2 and TRBJ2-5, with D hard to call. The germline gives CDR1 SGHTA, CDR2 FQGNSA. V lost 0 bases to trimming and J lost 5 bases, with 16 bases between them. This CDR3 comprises 16 residues. The DNA of the CDR3 is TGTGCCAGCAGCTTAGCTCTGGGATTAGTCTCTGAGACCCAGTACTTC. This encodes CASSLALGLVSETQYF.

The genes are TRBV20-1 and TRBJ2-1; 8 positions match TRBD2. The germline CDR1 and CDR2 sequences are DFQATT and SNEGSKA (reference sequence). This CDR3 is 15 amino acids long. V lost 5 bases, J lost 7 bases, and 13 bases stayed unmatched. The CDR3 here is CSAGGLSGSRNEQFF. For the CDR3, the DNA is TGCAGTGCTGGGGGACTAAGCGGGAGTAGGAATGAGCAGTTCTTC.

In its sample, this clonotype was seen many times. This chain uses TRBV27 with TRBJ1-1; the D gene is possibly TRBD1 (5 bases). With 6 bases removed from V and 4 bases from J, the gap between germline ends came to 21 bases. The CDR3 length is 16 residues. Germline V gene data show CDR1 as MNHEY and CDR2 as SMNVEV (reference sequence). CDR3 sequence (DNA): TGTGCCAGCAGAAAAACCGGGGCGGCCGGGGCCACTGAAGCTTTCTTT. Translating gives CASRKTGAAGATEAFF.

A few counts support this clonotype. The chain carries TRBV12-5 and TRBJ1-2; D remains unclear. V was pared by 9 bases and J by 4 bases, with 9 bases between. The CDR3 is 11 residues long. Germline V CDR1 and CDR2: LGHNT, FRNRAP. As DNA, the CDR3 is TGTGCTAGCGCGCTGGGCTATGGCTACACCTTC. It codes for CASALGYGYTF.

This clonotype was found a few times. The chain is built from TRBV11-2 and TRBJ2-3, with D perhaps TRBD1 (6 bases). In germline, CDR1 is SGHAT, CDR2 FQNNGV. The CDR3 covers 15 residues. The germline V and J ends were trimmed by 4 bases and 1 base, with 12 bases remaining between them. The CDR3 nucleotides are TGTGCCAGCAGCTCCATGCAGGGGCGCACAGATACGCAGTATTTT. Amino acids: CASSSMQGRTDTQYF.

The CDR3 DNA sequence: TGCGCCAGCAGCCAAGGGGAACTAGCGGGAGCCGAGAATGAGCAGTTCTTC. It translates to CASSQGELAGAENEQFF. The chain couples TRBV4-3 to TRBJ2-1; 11 positions match TRBD2. Germline CDR1 reads LGHNA; CDR2 reads YSLEER. V dropped 1 base and J dropped 7; count of bases not matched to a gene: 9. CDR3 length equals 17 residues.

This clonotype was picked up many times. The V gene is TRBV7-2, the J gene TRBJ1-4; D remains unclear. This CDR3 has 16 residues. Germline values: CDR1 SGHTA, CDR2 FQGNSA. With 2 bases removed from V and 3 bases from J, the gap between germline ends came to 13 bases. The CDR3 here is CASSLPLPPSNEKLFF. CDR3 sequence (DNA): TGTGCCAGCAGCTTACCCCTCCCACCATCTAATGAAAAACTGTTTTTT.

Worth noting for this clonotype: The junction does not match germline at one end; this may be a read error. J is TRBJ2-4 and V is TRBV11-3; TRBD1 aligns across 7 bases. The CDR3 consists of 12 residues. CDR1 SGHNT and CDR2 YENEEA come from the germline V gene. Here the CDR3 DNA reads TGTGCCAGCAGCCCTAACGACAGGGAGTACCACTTC. Protein sequence: CASSPNDREYHF.

CDR3 in amino acids: CASSDSGGLGDEQFF. For the CDR3, the DNA is TGTGCCAGCAGTGACTCGGGGGGACTTGGGGATGAGCAGTTCTTC. The genes are TRBV6-4 and TRBJ2-1, with D maybe TRBD2 (6 bases). Trimming cost V 0 bases and J 8 bases, with 14 bases left between them. The CDR3 contains 15 residues. Germline lookup yields CDR1 MRHNA and CDR2 SNTAGT.

This chain joins TRBV5-4 and TRBJ2-1; TRBD2 is a possible D gene (6 bases). V gave up 1 base and J gave up 2 bases, with 13 bases separating them. Germline V CDR1 and CDR2: SGHNT, YYREEE (reference sequence). CDR3 length equals 16 residues. CDR3 bases: TGTGCCAGCAGCTTGTACGGGAGAGGCACCTACAATGAGCAGTTCTTC. Amino acids: CASSLYGRGTYNEQFF.

The V call is TRBV14, the J call TRBJ1-1; 9 nucleotides agree with TRBD1. Germline V gives CDR1 SGHDN, CDR2 FVKESK. Unmatched junction bases numbered 6, after V lost 5 bases and J lost 8 bases. The CDR3 length is 13 residues. The CDR3 spells CASSFRTGAEAFF. CDR3 nucleotides: TGTGCCAGCAGCTTCCGGACAGGGGCCGAAGCTTTCTTT. The full variable domain, with the rest looked up from reference TRBV14 and TRBJ1-1, is EAGVTQFPSHSVIEKGQTVTLRCDPISGHDNLYWYRRVMGKEIKFLLHFVKESKQDESGMPNNRFLAERTGGTYSTLKVQPAELEDSGVYFCASSFRTGAEAFFGQGTRLTVV.

This clonotype was seen many times. The V gene is TRBV7-9, the J gene TRBJ1-1; 8 positions agree with TRBD1. CDR1 is SEHNR and CDR2 is FQNEAQ in the germline V gene (reference sequence). Trimming cost V 3 bases and J 2 bases; bases outside gene matches: 5. The CDR3 is made up of 15 amino acids. CDR3 protein: CASSLITGGNTEAFF. For the CDR3, the DNA is TGTGCCAGCAGCTTGATTACAGGGGGAAACACTGAAGCTTTCTTT.

The chain recombines TRBV10-3 with TRBJ2-1; 13 bases fit TRBD2. V was clipped by 4 bases and J by 2 bases; unmatched bases: 5. Germline V CDR1 and CDR2: ENHRY, SYGVKD. The CDR3 length is 17 residues. CDR3 coding DNA: TGTGCCATCAGTGCGAGACTAGCGGGAGGCACCTACAATGAGCAGTTCTTC. This translates into CAISARLAGGTYNEQFF.

V usage is TRBV19 and J usage is TRBJ1-3; D is undetermined. The CDR3 loop spans 14 amino acids. Trimming pared 7 bases from V and 0 bases from J, leaving 10 bases between. Germline CDR1 is LNHDA and CDR2 is SQIVND (reference sequence). The CDR3 spells CASKGTRSGNTIYF. The CDR3 region has the DNA TGTGCCAGTAAGGGAACCCGCTCTGGAAACACCATATATTTT.

CDR3 coding DNA: TGTGCCAGCAGCTTTAGCGGGAGGTCAGATACGCAGTATTTT. This gives the protein CASSFSGRSDTQYF. The chain couples TRBV11-3 to TRBJ2-3; 10 bases map to TRBD2. CDR1 and CDR2 from the germline V gene are SGHNT and YENEEA. The CDR3 contains 14 residues. The V gene end was trimmed by 3 bases and the J gene end by 4 bases; junction bases not matched to a gene: 1.